The 32 T cell receptor beta chains given below trace back to one sample, sequenced in a study of T cell clonality in common variable immunodeficiency. Profiled with immunoSEQ multiplex PCR; TCRdb holds only in-frame clones, not every one. The sample lists some 60,000 clones, none appearing once, the ten largest making up approximately 1.7%. The specimen sequenced was peripheral blood mononuclear cells. The receptor source for this set is a person aged 18 to 75 in good health.

This clone was picked up many times. The CDR3 extends 3 residues past the end of the read, so its final part is completed from the germline J gene. This chain uses TRBV20-1 with TRBJ2-1; the D gene is possibly TRBD2 (5 bases). Germline V lookup: CDR1 DFQATT, CDR2 SNEGSKA (reference sequence). V was cut by 6 bases and J by 4 bases, with 13 bases left in between. The length of the CDR3 is 13 residues. This chain's CDR3 is CSASSNPYNEQFF. The CDR3 DNA, read in part, is TGCAGTGCGTCTAGCAACCCTTACAATGAG.

This clone was observed many times. The sequence runs out 3 residues before the end of the CDR3; the remainder is reconstructed from the germline J gene. This rearrangement joins TRBV19 to TRBJ2-2; 9 bases align to TRBD2. V gave up 7 bases and J gave up 0 bases; unmatched junction bases: 6. In germline, CDR1 is LNHDA, CDR2 SQIVND (reference sequence). This CDR3 contains 16 residues. The CDR3 sequence: CASKVASGTNTGELFF. The CDR3 DNA, read in part, is TGTGCCAGTAAGGTTGCTAGCGGGACGAACACCGGGGAG.

Ten or more counts support this clone. The observed sequence ends 3 residues before the CDR3 terminus, with the missing tail filled in from the germline J gene. This chain uses TRBV28 with TRBJ2-1; 9 nucleotides line up with TRBD2. The V gene's germline CDR1 is MDHEN and CDR2 SYDVKM. V lost 4 bases to trimming and J lost 2 bases; unmatched junction nucleotides: 6. CDR3 length: 16 amino acids. The CDR3 spells CASSSWTSVAYNEQFF. The sequenced CDR3 bases are TGTGCCAGCAGTTCCTGGACTAGCGTGGCCTACAATGAG.

There are many counts of this clone. The read ends 3 residues early relative to the CDR3; the germline J gene fills the gap. The gene calls are TRBV20-1 and TRBJ2-2; 10 nucleotides align to TRBD2. The CDR3 loop spans 16 amino acids. Unmatched junction bases numbered 3, after V lost 0 bases and J lost 2 bases. From germline, CDR1 is DFQATT and CDR2 SNEGSKA (reference sequence). The CDR3 region is CSARDWTSGNTGELFF. The DNA read from the CDR3 is TGCAGTGCTAGAGATTGGACTAGCGGTAACACCGGGGAG.

This clone was recorded at least ten times. The covered CDR3 bases are TGTGCCAGTATTAGGCGGGAGGGCAATGAG. Translation gives CASIRREGNE. Given in full, the CDR3 is CASIRREGNEQFF. The rearrangement joins TRBV19 to TRBJ2-1; 9 bases agree with TRBD2. The CDR3 end lies 3 residues beyond the end of the read and is filled in from the germline J gene. Germline V gives CDR1 LNHDA, CDR2 SQIVND (reference sequence). This CDR3 contains 13 residues. V lost 7 bases to trimming and J lost 6 bases; unmatched junction nucleotides: 4.

There are a few counts of this clone. From the germline J gene comes the end of the CDR3, since the read stops 3 residues before it. The rearrangement joins TRBV20-1 to TRBJ2-3; D may be TRBD1 (6 bases). This CDR3 comprises 16 residues. CDR1 is DFQATT, CDR2 SNEGSKA, per germline (reference sequence). The V end was cut by 3 bases, the J end by 0 bases, with 16 bases between. The covered CDR3 bases are TGCAGTGCTAGTAGGGGGAACGTCCCGAGCACAGATACG. Translating it yields CSASRGNVPSTDT. The CDR3, in full, reads CSASRGNVPSTDTQYF.

This clone showed up many times. CDR3 DNA, as far as it was read: TGCAGTGCTAGGGGACAGGGGGACTGGAACGAG. Translation gives CSARGQGDWNE. The CDR3, in full, reads CSARGQGDWNEQYF. The chain joins TRBV20-1 to TRBJ2-7; TRBD1 matches 11 bases. The read falls 3 residues short of the CDR3 end, and the missing part is taken from the germline J gene. The CDR3 extends over 14 amino acids. V gave up 3 bases and J gave up 5 bases; unmatched junction bases: 6. Germline values: CDR1 DFQATT, CDR2 SNEGSKA (reference sequence).

As for this clone: The observed sequence ends 3 residues before the CDR3 terminus, with the missing tail filled in from the germline J gene. J is TRBJ2-1 and V is TRBV7-9; TRBD2 agrees at 12 bases. V was pared by 5 bases and J by 6 bases, with 5 bases of the junction left unmatched. Germline CDR1 reads SEHNR; CDR2 reads FQNEAQ (reference sequence). This CDR3 comprises 15 residues. This CDR3 reads CASSLTSGRLNEQFF. The CDR3 bases that were read are TGTGCCAGCAGCCTCACTAGCGGGAGGCTCAATGAG. Variable domain in full (rest from reference TRBV7-9 and TRBJ2-1): DTGVSQNPRHKITKRGQNVTFRCDPISEHNRLYWYRQTLGQGPEFLTYFQNEAQLEKSRLLSDRFSAERPKGSFSTLEIQRTEQGDSAMYLCASSLTSGRLNEQFFGPGTRLTVL.

At least ten counts were recorded for this clone. The sequenced fragment ends 3 residues before the CDR3 boundary, so the rest is inferred from the germline J gene. V and J are TRBV7-8 and TRBJ2-7, with a possible D match to TRBD2 (5 bases). The CDR3 contains 16 residues. CDR1 SGHVS and CDR2 FQNEAQ come from the germline V gene. Trimming shortened V by 2 bases and J by 1 base, and 15 bases separated the two germline ends. Partial CDR3 DNA: TGTGCCAGCAGCTTAATTTCGTACGGGGATTCCTACGAG. As protein: CASSLISYGDSYE. The whole CDR3 region reads CASSLISYGDSYEQYF.

The sample holds many counts of this clone. With the read ending 3 residues before the CDR3 end, the germline J gene is used to fill in that end. J is TRBJ2-1 and V is TRBV7-2, with 10 bases identical to TRBD2. This CDR3 spans 17 amino acids. The V gene end was trimmed by 0 bases and the J gene end by 7 bases; junction bases not matched to a gene: 9. The germline gives CDR1 SGHTA, CDR2 FQGNSA. The CDR3 loop is CASSLARVAGGGNEQFF. The DNA read from the CDR3 is TGTGCCAGCAGCTTAGCGCGCGTAGCGGGAGGTGGGAATGAG.

The table lists this clone with a few counts. The DNA ends 3 residues before the CDR3 does, and the rest of the CDR3 is filled in from the germline J gene. The rearrangement links TRBV2 to TRBJ2-2, with D perhaps matching TRBD2 (5 bases). Per germline, CDR1 SNHLY and CDR2 FYNNEI. V gave up 4 bases and J gave up 5 bases, with 20 bases separating them. This CDR3 region has 17 residues. This CDR3 is CASSGTAFGMGTGELFF. Partial CDR3 DNA: TGTGCCAGCAGTGGGACTGCTTTCGGAATGGGGACCGGGGAG. Drawing the rest from reference TRBV2 and TRBJ2-2, the complete variable domain is EPEVTQTPSHQVTQMGQEVILRCVPISNHLYFYWYRQILGQKVEFLVSFYNNEISEKSEIFDDQFSVERPDGSNFTLKIRSTKLEDSAMYFCASSGTAFGMGTGELFFGEGSRLTVL.

This clone has at least ten counts. The observed sequence ends 3 residues before the CDR3 terminus, with the missing tail filled in from the germline J gene. V and J are TRBV6-1 and TRBJ1-2; D possibly corresponds to TRBD1 (5 bases). The germline CDR1 and CDR2 sequences are MNHNS and SASEGT. The CDR3 consists of 11 residues. CDR3 DNA (partial): TGTGCCAGCAGTGCAGGGTACGGC. Encoded protein: CASSAGYG. The entire CDR3 protein reads CASSAGYGYTF.

This clone was recorded at least ten times. The CDR3 sequence: CASSLGLQGGLHEQYF. The part of the CDR3 DNA that was read is TGTGCCAGCAGTTTGGGGCTCCAGGGAGGGCTCCACGAG. The chain links TRBV12-3 or TRBV12-4 to TRBJ2-7, with TRBD2 identical over 7 bases. The sequenced fragment ends 3 residues before the CDR3 boundary, so the rest is inferred from the germline J gene. V gave up 3 bases and J gave up 5 bases; unmatched junction bases: 13. The CDR3 contains 16 residues.

This clone was observed at least ten times. The observed sequence ends 3 residues before the CDR3 terminus, with the missing tail filled in from the germline J gene. V usage is TRBV19 and J usage is TRBJ1-5; the match to TRBD1 covers 9 bases. V was pared by 5 bases and J by 7 bases, with 12 bases of the junction left unmatched. The V gene's germline CDR1 is LNHDA and CDR2 SQIVND (reference sequence). This CDR3 contains 16 residues. CDR3 sequence reads: CASSVQGARYPQPQHF. The CDR3 DNA, read in part, is TGTGCCAGTAGTGTACAGGGGGCGCGGTATCCGCAGCCC.

The sample holds many counts of this clone. The CDR3 extends 3 residues past the end of the read, so its final part is completed from the germline J gene. The chain is built from TRBV15 and TRBJ2-1, with 7 bases that match TRBD2. The CDR3 runs to 16 residues. The germline CDR1 and CDR2 sequences are LNHNV and YYDKDF (reference sequence). After removal of 0 bases from V and 2 bases from J, the junction contained 4 bases not matched to a gene. The CDR3 region is CATSRDRAGAYNEQFF. Incomplete CDR3 DNA: TGTGCCACCAGCAGAGATAGGGCGGGAGCCTACAATGAG. Complete variable domain (other parts from reference TRBV15 and TRBJ2-1): DAMVIQNPRYQVTQFGKPVTLSCSQTLNHNVMYWYQQKSSQAPKLLFHYYDKDFNNEADTPDNFQSRRPNTSFCFLDIRSPGLGDTAMYLCATSRDRAGAYNEQFFGPGTRLTVL.

This clone was seen many times. The sequence runs out 3 residues before the end of the CDR3; the remainder is reconstructed from the germline J gene. The chain recombines TRBV19 with TRBJ2-3; 7 nucleotides align to TRBD1. The V segment lost 0 bases and the J segment 1 base; nucleotides outside the gene matches: 10. CDR1 is LNHDA, CDR2 SQIVND, per germline (reference sequence). This CDR3 comprises 18 residues. The CDR3 bases that were read are TGTGCCAGTAGTATAGATCGATCTAGGGGGCGGCGCACAGATACG. Residues: CASSIDRSRGRRTDT. The entire CDR3 reads CASSIDRSRGRRTDTQYF.

This clone was counted at least ten times. The read gets to within 3 residues of the CDR3 end, and the germline J gene fills in the rest. The chain is built from TRBV6-1 and TRBJ2-3; D remains unclear. CDR1 is MNHNS, CDR2 SASEGT, per germline. Trimming took 4 bases from V and 4 from J, leaving 6 bases between them. The CDR3 runs to 12 residues. This chain's CDR3 is CASSAPADTQYF. Incomplete CDR3 DNA: TGTGCCAGCAGTGCTCCCGCAGATACG.

This clone was detected many times. The read is 3 residues too short to cover the CDR3 end, so that end is filled in from the germline J gene. The chain combines TRBV18 with TRBJ1-1, with 9 bases lining up with TRBD1. V was pared by 4 bases and J by 2 bases, with 8 bases of the junction left unmatched. This CDR3 is 16 amino acids long. Per germline, CDR1 KGHSH and CDR2 LQKENI. CDR3 amino acids: CASSQTGQGTNTEAFF. Partial CDR3 DNA: TGTGCCAGCTCACAGACCGGACAGGGGACTAACACTGAA.

The sample holds many counts of this clone. The read falls 3 residues short of the CDR3 end, and the missing part is taken from the germline J gene. The J gene is TRBJ2-7, the V gene TRBV6-2 or TRBV6-3; D gene uncertain. Germline V CDR1 and CDR2: MNHEY, SVGEGT. This CDR3 comprises 15 residues. Trimming cost V 2 bases and J 2 bases, with 13 bases left between them. Partial CDR3 DNA: TGTGCCAGCAGTTACAGCGCGGTCCAGCCCTACGAG. Its protein is CASSYSAVQPYE. The CDR3 reads in full as CASSYSAVQPYEQYF.

This clone was picked up many times. The CDR3 is cut off 3 residues early in the read; its end comes from the germline J gene. The J gene is TRBJ2-1, the V gene TRBV7-3; 7 bases are shared with TRBD1. Germline CDR1 reads SGHTA; CDR2 reads FQGTGA. CDR3 size: 15 residues. V trimming: 6 bases; J trimming: 4 bases; junction bases outside the gene matches: 9. The sequenced part of the CDR3 DNA is TGTGCCAGCAGTTACACAGGGGCCGATTACAATGAG. This sequence encodes CASSYTGADYNE. The entire CDR3 reads CASSYTGADYNEQFF.

This clone was detected a few times. The read stops 3 residues short of the end of the CDR3; the missing end is completed from the germline J gene. V is TRBV5-1 and J is TRBJ2-3; the match to TRBD1 covers 11 bases. CDR1 is SGHRS, CDR2 YFSETQ, per germline. V lost 0 bases and J lost 3; bases outside the gene matches: 6. This CDR3 has 17 residues. CDR3: CASSLGFGQGATDTQYF. CDR3 DNA, as far as it was read: TGCGCCAGCAGCTTGGGTTTTGGACAGGGGGCTACAGATACG.

This clone was counted at least ten times. The read halts 3 residues ahead of the CDR3 end, with the missing end drawn from the germline J gene. This chain links TRBV28 with TRBJ1-2; TRBD1 matches 9 bases. Germline CDR1 and CDR2: MDHEN and SYDVKM. The CDR3 totals 15 residues. With 6 bases clipped from V and 3 bases from J, the junction kept 8 bases outside the gene matches. The covered CDR3 bases are TGTGCCAGCAGCCCAACAGGGGGCCGGTACTATGGC. It translates to CASSPTGGRYYG. The CDR3 reads in full as CASSPTGGRYYGYTF.

With regard to this clone: The DNA ends 3 residues before the CDR3 does, and the rest of the CDR3 is filled in from the germline J gene. The chain combines TRBV29-1 with TRBJ2-1; 10 positions match TRBD2. Germline CDR1 is SQVTM and CDR2 is ANQGSEA. V shed 5 bases and J 2 bases; nucleotides not matched to a gene: 12. The CDR3 covers 17 residues. The CDR3 here is CSVPIGGTSVAYNEQFF. Partial CDR3 DNA: TGCAGCGTTCCCATCGGGGGGACTAGCGTTGCCTACAATGAG.

This clone was recorded at least ten times. The read terminates 3 residues before the CDR3 end, so the remaining end is supplied by the germline J gene. The chain carries TRBV5-1 and TRBJ1-1; D might be TRBD1 (5 bases). Germline V gene lookup returns CDR1 SGHRS and CDR2 YFSETQ. V was pared by 6 bases and J by 0 bases, with 12 bases between. The CDR3 sequence is 14 residues long. The CDR3 bases that were read are TGCGCCAGCATGCAGGGTCCTATGAACACTGAA. It codes for CASMQGPMNTE. The full CDR3 sequence reads CASMQGPMNTEAFF.

At least ten counts were recorded for this clone. The CDR3 end lies 3 residues beyond the end of the read and is filled in from the germline J gene. This chain uses TRBV28 with TRBJ2-7; D uncertain. V was clipped by 3 bases and J by 3 bases, with 3 bases between them. This CDR3 is 11 amino acids long. The V gene's germline CDR1 is MDHEN and CDR2 SYDVKM. The part of the CDR3 DNA that was read is TGTGCCAGCAGTTTCAGCTACGAG. This translates into CASSFSYE. The whole CDR3 sequence reads CASSFSYEQYF.

This clone showed up many times. The read ends 3 residues shy of where the CDR3 ends; the end is completed using the germline J gene. V and J are TRBV30 and TRBJ2-7; 10 bases are a match to TRBD2. The length of the CDR3 is 12 residues. Germline assignment: CDR1 GTSNPN and CDR2 SVGIG (reference sequence). After removal of 4 bases from V and 5 bases from J, the junction contained 2 bases not matched to a gene. The chain's CDR3 is CAWKREGHEQYF. The CDR3 bases that were read are TGTGCCTGGAAGCGGGAGGGCCACGAG.

At least ten counts were recorded for this clone. The read terminates 3 residues ahead of where the CDR3 ends, so the germline J gene completes it. V gene TRBV5-6 combines with J gene TRBJ2-1; D is possibly TRBD1 (5 bases). V lost 0 bases and J lost 2, with 6 bases in between. CDR1 and CDR2 (germline): SGHDT, YYEEEE. This CDR3 is 14 amino acids long. CDR3 DNA, as far as it was read: TGTGCCAGCAGCTTGGTACAGGCCTACAATGAG. Translated, it gives CASSLVQAYNE. The full CDR3 protein is CASSLVQAYNEQFF.

This clone showed up many times. The read ends 3 residues before the CDR3 terminus; that terminus is restored from the germline J gene. The chain is built from TRBV20-1 and TRBJ2-7; 12 positions match TRBD2. Trimming at V came to 1 base and at J to 3 bases, leaving 4 bases not matched to a gene. The CDR3 covers 15 residues. Germline CDR1 is DFQATT and CDR2 is SNEGSKA (reference sequence). CDR3: CSARASTSGSYEQYF. The DNA read from the CDR3 is TGCAGTGCTAGAGCTTCGACTAGCGGGAGCTACGAG.

This clone turned up a few times. With the read ending 3 residues before the CDR3 end, the germline J gene is used to fill in that end. This chain uses TRBV7-9 with TRBJ2-1; 12 nucleotides match TRBD2. The CDR3 has 14 residues. V lost 7 bases and J lost 9; bases outside the gene matches: 7. CDR1 and CDR2 (germline): SEHNR, FQNEAQ (reference sequence). Partial CDR3 DNA: TGTGCCAGCACCAGACTAGCGGGAGTCAGTGAG. The encoded protein is CASTRLAGVSE. The full-length CDR3 reads as CASTRLAGVSEQFF.

This clone was picked up many times. The read finishes 3 residues shy of the CDR3 end, and the germline J gene is used to complete it. The chain combines TRBV7-8 with TRBJ2-3, with a possible D match to TRBD1 (6 bases). The CDR3 sequence is 15 residues long. Trimming left V 2 bases short and J 3 bases short, with 12 bases between. The germline gives CDR1 SGHVS, CDR2 FQNEAQ. The CDR3 bases that were read are TGTGCCAGCAGCTTAAACAGGGTTGGGACAGATACG. Its protein product is CASSLNRVGTDT. The complete CDR3 protein is CASSLNRVGTDTQYF. Full variable domain (rest looked up from reference TRBV7-8 and TRBJ2-3): GAGVSQSPRYKVAKRGQDVALRCDPISGHVSLFWYQQALGQGPEFLTYFQNEAQLDKSGLPSDRFFAERPEGSVSTLKIQRTQQEDSAVYLCASSLNRVGTDTQYFGPGTRLTVL.

This clone was observed many times. Read coverage stops 3 residues before the CDR3 terminus; the germline J gene supplies the remainder. The V call is TRBV28, the J call TRBJ2-3; a possible D gene is TRBD2 (6 bases). V was pared by 3 bases and J by 2 bases, with 9 bases between. Germline lookup yields CDR1 MDHEN and CDR2 SYDVKM. The CDR3 spans 14 residues. The CDR3: CASSFSGSTDTQYF. CDR3 bases read: TGTGCCAGCAGTTTTAGCGGTTCCACAGATACG.

This clone came up many times. Coverage ceases 3 residues before the CDR3 finishes, and the germline J gene fills in the end. The chain recombines TRBV12-3 or TRBV12-4 with TRBJ2-7; 9 nucleotides line up with TRBD2. The trim removed 4 bases at V and 5 bases at J, leaving 6 bases unmatched. CDR3 size: 14 residues. The DNA read from the CDR3 is TGTGCCAGCAGTTATAGCGGGAGACACGACGAG. Residues: CASSYSGRHDE. The CDR3 in its entirety is CASSYSGRHDEQYF.